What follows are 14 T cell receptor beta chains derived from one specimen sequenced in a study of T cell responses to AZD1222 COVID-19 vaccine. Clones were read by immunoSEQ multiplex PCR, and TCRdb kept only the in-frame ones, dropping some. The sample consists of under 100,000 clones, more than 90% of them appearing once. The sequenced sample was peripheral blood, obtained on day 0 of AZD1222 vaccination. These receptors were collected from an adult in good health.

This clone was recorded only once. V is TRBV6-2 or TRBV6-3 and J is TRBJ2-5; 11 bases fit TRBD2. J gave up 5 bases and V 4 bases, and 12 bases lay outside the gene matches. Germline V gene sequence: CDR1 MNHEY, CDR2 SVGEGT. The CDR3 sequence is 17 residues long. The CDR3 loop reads CASSSPLAGGHRETQYF. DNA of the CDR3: TGTGCCAGCAGTTCGCCCCTAGCGGGGGGTCACCGGGAGACCCAGTACTTC.

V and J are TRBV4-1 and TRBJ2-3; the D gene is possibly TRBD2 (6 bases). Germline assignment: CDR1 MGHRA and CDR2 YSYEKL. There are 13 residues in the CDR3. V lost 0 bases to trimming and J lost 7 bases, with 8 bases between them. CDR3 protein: CASSQEAGHTQYF. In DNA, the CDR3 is TGCGCCAGCAGCCAAGAAGCGGGCCATACGCAGTATTTT.

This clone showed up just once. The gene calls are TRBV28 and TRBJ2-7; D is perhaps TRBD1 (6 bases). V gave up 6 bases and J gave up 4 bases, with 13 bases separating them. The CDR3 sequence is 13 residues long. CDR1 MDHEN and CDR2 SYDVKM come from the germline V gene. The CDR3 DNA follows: TGTGCCAGCAGGACCGGGACAAAATACGAGCAGTACTTC. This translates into CASRTGTKYEQYF. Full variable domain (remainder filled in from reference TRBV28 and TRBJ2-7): DVKVTQSSRYLVKRTGEKVFLECVQDMDHENMFWYRQDPGLGLRLIYFSYDVKMKEKGDIPEGYSVSREKKERFSLILESASTNQTSMYLCASRTGTKYEQYFGPGTRLTVT.

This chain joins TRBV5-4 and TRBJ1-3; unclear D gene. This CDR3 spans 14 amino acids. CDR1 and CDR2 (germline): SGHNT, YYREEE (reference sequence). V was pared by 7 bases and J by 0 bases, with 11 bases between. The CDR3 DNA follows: TGTGCCAGCTCTCTGGCAGGCTCTGGAAACACCATATATTTT. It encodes CASSLAGSGNTIYF.

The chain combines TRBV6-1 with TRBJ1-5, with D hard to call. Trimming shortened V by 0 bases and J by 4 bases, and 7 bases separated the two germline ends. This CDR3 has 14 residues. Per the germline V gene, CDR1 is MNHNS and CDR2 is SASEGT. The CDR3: CASSEARGNQPQHF. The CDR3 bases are TGTGCCAGCAGTGAAGCTCGAGGGAATCAGCCCCAGCATTTT.

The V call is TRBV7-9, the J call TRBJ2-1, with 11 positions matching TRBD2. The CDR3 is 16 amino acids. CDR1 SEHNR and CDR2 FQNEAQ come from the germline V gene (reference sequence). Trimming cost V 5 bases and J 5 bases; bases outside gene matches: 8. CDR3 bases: TGTGCCAGCAGCCCGCGACTAGCGGGGTTTAACAATGAGCAGTTCTTC. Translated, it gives CASSPRLAGFNNEQFF.

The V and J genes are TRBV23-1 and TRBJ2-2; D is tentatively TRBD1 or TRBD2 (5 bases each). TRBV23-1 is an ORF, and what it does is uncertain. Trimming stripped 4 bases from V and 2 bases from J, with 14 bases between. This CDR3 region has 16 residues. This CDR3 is CASSLLFGGNTGELFF. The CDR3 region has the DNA TGCGCCAGCAGTCTCCTGTTTGGGGGTAACACCGGGGAGCTGTTTTTT.

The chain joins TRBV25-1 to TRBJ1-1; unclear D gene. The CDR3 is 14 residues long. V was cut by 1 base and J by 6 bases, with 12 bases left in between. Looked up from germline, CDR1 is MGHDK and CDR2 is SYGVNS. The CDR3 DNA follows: TGTGCCAGCAGTGAATTATTCCCAGGCGCTGAAGCTTTCTTT. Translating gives CASSELFPGAEAFF.

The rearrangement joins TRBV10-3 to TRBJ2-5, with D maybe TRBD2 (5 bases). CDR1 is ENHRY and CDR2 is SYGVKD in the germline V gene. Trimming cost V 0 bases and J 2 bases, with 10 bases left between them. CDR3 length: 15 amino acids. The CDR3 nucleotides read TGTGCCATCAGTGAGTCGAGGGCTTTTCAAGAGACCCAGTACTTC. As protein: CAISESRAFQETQYF.

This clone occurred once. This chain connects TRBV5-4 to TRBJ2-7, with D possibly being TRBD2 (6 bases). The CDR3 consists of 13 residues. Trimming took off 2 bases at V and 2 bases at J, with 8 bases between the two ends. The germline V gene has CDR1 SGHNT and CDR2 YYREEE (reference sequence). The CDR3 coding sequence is TGTGCCAGCAGCTTAGGACTAACCTACGAGCAGTACTTC. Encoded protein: CASSLGLTYEQYF.

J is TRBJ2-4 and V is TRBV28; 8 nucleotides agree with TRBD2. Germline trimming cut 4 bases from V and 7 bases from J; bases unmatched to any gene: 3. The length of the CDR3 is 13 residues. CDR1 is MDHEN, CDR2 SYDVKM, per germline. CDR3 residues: CASSSAGVNIQYF. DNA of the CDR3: TGTGCCAGCAGTTCAGCGGGGGTGAACATTCAGTACTTC.

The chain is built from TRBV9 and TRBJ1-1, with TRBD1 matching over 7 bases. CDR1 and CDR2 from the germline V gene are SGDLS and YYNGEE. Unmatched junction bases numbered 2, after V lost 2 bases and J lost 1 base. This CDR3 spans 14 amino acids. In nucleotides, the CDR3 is TGTGCCAGCAGCGTGACAGGGAGGAACACTGAAGCTTTCTTT. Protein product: CASSVTGRNTEAFF.

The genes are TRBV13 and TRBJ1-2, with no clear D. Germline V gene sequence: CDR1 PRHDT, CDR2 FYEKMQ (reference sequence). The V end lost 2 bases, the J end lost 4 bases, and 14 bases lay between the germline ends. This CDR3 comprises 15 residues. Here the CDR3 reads CASSLNLLGSYGYTF. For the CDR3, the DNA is TGTGCCAGCAGCTTAAATCTCCTGGGGTCCTATGGCTACACCTTC.

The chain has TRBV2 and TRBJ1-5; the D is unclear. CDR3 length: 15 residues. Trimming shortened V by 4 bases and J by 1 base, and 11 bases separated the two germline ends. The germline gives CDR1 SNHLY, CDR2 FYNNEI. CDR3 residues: CASSVEKMSNQPQHF. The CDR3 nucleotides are TGTGCCAGCAGTGTGGAGAAGATGAGCAATCAGCCCCAGCATTTT.